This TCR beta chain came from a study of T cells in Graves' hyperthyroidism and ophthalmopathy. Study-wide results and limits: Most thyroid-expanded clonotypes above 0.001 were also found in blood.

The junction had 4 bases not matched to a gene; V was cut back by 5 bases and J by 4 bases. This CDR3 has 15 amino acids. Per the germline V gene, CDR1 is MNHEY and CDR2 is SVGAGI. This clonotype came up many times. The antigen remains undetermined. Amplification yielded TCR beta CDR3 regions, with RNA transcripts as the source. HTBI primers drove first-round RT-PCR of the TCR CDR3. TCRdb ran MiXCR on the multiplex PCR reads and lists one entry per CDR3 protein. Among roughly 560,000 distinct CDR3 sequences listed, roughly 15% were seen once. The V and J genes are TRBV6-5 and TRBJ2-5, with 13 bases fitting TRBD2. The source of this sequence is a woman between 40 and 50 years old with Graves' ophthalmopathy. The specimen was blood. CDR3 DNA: TGTGCCAGCAGTACCGGACTAGCGGGAGCAGAGACCCAGTACTTC. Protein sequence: CASSTGLAGAETQYF.